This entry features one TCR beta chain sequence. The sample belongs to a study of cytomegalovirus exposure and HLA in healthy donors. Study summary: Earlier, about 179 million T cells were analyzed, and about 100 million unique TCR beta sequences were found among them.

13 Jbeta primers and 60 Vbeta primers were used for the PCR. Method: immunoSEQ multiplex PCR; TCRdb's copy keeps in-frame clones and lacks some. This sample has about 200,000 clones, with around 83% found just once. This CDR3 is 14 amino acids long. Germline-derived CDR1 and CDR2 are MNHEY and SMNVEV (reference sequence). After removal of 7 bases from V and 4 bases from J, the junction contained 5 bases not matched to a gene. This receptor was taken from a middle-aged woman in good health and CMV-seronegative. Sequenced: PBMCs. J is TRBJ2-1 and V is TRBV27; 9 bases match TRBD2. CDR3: CASTLAGQYNEQFF. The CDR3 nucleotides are TGTGCCAGCACGCTAGCGGGACAATACAATGAGCAGTTCTTC.